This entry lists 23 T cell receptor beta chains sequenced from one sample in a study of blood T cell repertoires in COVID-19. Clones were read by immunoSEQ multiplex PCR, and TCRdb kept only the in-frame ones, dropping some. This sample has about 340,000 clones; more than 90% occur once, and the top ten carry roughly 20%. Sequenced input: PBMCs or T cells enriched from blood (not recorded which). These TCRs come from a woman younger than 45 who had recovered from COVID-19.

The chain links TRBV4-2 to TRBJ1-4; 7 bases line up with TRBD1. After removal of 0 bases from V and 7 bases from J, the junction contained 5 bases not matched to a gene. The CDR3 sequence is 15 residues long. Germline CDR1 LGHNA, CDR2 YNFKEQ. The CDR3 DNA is TGTGCCAGCAGCCAAGAGACAGGGTCTTTTGAAAAACTGTTTTTT. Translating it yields CASSQETGSFEKLFF.

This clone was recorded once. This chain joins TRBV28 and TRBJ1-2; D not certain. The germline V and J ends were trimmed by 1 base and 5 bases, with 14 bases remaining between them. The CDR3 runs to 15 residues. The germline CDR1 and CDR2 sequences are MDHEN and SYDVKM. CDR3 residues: CASSLSSGSEYGYTF. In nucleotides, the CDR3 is TGTGCCAGCAGTTTATCGTCCGGGAGTGAGTATGGCTACACCTTC.

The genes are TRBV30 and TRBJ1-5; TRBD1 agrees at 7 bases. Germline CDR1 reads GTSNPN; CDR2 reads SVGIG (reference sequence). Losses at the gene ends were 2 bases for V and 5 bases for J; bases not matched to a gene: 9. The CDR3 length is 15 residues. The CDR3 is CAWSLGTAGDQPQHF. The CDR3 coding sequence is TGTGCCTGGAGTTTGGGGACAGCCGGAGATCAGCCCCAGCATTTT.

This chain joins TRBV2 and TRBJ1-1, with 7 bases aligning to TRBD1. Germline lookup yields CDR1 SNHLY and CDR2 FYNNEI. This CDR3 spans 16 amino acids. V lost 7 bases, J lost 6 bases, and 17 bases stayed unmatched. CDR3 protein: CASNPADRVMVPEAFF. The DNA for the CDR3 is TGTGCCAGCAACCCAGCAGACAGGGTGATGGTACCTGAAGCTTTCTTT.

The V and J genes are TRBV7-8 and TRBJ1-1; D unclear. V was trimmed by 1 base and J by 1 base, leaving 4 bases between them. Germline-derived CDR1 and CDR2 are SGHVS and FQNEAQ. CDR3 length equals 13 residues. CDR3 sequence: CASSLGQNTEAFF. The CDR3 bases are TGTGCCAGCAGCTTAGGGCAGAACACTGAAGCTTTCTTT.

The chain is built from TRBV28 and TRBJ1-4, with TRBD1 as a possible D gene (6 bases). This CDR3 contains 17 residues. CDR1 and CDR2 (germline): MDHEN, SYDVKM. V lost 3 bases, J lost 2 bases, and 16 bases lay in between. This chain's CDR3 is CASSFTKQGTTNEKLFF. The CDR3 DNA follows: TGTGCCAGCAGTTTCACGAAACAGGGTACGACTAATGAAAAACTGTTTTTT. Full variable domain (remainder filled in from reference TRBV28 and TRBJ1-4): DVKVTQSSRYLVKRTGEKVFLECVQDMDHENMFWYRQDPGLGLRLIYFSYDVKMKEKGDIPEGYSVSREKKERFSLILESASTNQTSMYLCASSFTKQGTTNEKLFFGSGTQLSVL.

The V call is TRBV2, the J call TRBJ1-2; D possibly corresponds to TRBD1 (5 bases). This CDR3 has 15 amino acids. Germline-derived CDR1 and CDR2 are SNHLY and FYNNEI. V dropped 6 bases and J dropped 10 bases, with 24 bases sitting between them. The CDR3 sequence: CASRKGGERRSIYTF. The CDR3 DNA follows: TGTGCCAGCAGGAAGGGAGGGGAAAGGCGATCTATCTACACCTTC.

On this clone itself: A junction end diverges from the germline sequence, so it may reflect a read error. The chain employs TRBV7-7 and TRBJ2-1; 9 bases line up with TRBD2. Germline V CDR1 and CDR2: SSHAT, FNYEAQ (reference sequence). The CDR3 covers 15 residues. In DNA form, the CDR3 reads TGTGCTAGCAGCTTAGATCGCGGGGGGGCCGGTGAGCAGTTCTTC. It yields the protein CASSLDRGGAGEQFF.

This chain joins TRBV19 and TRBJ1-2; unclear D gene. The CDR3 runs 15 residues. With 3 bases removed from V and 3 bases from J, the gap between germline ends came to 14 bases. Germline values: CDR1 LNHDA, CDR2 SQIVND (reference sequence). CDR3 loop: CASSMRGQAYYGYTF. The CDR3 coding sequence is TGTGCCAGTAGTATGAGAGGGCAGGCGTACTATGGCTACACCTTC.

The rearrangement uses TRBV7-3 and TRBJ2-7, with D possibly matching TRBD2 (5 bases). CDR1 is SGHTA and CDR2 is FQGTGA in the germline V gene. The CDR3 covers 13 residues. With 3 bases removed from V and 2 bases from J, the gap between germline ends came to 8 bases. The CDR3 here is CASSFDGAYEQYF. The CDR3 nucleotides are TGTGCCAGCAGCTTTGACGGGGCCTACGAGCAGTACTTC. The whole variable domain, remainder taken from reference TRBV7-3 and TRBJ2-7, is GAGVSQTPSNKVTEKGKYVELRCDPISGHTALYWYRQSLGQGPEFLIYFQGTGAADDSGLPNDRFFAVRPEGSVSTLKIQRTERGDSAVYLCASSFDGAYEQYFGPGTRLTVT.

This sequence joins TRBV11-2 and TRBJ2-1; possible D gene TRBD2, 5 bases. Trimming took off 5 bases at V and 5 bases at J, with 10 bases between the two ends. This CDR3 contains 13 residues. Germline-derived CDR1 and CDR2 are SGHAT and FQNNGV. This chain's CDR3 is CASSRGLDNEQFF. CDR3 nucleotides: TGTGCCAGCAGCCGAGGACTCGACAATGAGCAGTTCTTC.

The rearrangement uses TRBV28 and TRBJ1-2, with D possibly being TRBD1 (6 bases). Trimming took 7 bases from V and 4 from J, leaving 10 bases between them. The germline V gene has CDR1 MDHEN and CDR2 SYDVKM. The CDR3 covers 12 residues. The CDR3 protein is CASTDRFYGYTF. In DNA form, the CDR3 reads TGTGCCAGCACTGACAGGTTCTATGGCTACACCTTC.

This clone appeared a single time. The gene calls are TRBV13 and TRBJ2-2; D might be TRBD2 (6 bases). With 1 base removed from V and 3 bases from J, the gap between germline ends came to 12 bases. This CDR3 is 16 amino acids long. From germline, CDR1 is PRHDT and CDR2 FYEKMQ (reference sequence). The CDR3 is CASSLEAGTDTGELFF. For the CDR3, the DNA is TGTGCCAGCAGCTTAGAGGCGGGGACGGACACCGGGGAGCTGTTTTTT.

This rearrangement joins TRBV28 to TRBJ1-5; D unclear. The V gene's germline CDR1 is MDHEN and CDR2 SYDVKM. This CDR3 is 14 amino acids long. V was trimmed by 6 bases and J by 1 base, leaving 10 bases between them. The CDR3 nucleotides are TGTGCCAGCAGCTCTTTCTTGAGCAATCAGCCCCAGCATTTT. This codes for CASSSFLSNQPQHF.

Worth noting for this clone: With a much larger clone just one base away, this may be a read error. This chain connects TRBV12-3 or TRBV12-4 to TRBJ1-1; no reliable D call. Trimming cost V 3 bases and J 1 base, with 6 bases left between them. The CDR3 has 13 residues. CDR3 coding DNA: TGTGCCAGCAGTTTGGAGGGGAACACTGAAGCTTTCTTT. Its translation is CASSLEGNTEAFF.

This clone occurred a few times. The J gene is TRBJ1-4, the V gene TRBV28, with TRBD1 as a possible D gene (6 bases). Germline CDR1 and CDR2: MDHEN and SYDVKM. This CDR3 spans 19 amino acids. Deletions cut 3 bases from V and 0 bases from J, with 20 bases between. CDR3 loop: CASSLSALTRTATNEKLFF. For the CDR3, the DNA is TGTGCCAGCAGTTTGTCGGCTCTTACCAGGACAGCAACTAATGAAAAACTGTTTTTT.

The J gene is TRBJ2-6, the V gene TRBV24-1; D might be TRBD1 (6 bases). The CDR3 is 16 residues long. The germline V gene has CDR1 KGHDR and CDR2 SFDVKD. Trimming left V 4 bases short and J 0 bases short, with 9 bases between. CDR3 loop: CATSERGISGANVLTF. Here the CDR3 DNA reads TGTGCCACCAGTGAGAGGGGGATCTCTGGGGCCAACGTCCTGACTTTC.

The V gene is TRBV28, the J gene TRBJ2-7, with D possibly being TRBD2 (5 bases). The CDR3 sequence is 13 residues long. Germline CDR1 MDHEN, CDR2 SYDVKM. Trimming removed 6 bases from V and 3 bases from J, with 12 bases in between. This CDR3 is CASRTGLLYEQYF. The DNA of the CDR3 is TGTGCCAGCAGGACCGGACTCCTCTACGAGCAGTACTTC.

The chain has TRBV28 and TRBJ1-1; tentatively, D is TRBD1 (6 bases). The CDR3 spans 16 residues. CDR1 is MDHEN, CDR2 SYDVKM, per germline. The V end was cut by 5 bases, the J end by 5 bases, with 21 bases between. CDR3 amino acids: CASSGQGKGKGTEAFF. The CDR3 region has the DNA TGTGCCAGCAGTGGCCAGGGGAAGGGGAAAGGTACTGAAGCTTTCTTT.

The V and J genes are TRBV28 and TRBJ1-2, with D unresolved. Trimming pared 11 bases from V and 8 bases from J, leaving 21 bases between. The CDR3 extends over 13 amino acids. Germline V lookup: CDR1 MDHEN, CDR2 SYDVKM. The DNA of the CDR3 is TGTGCCGTACCGACCACCGGGGAAGGGGGCTACACCTTC. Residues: CAVPTTGEGGYTF.

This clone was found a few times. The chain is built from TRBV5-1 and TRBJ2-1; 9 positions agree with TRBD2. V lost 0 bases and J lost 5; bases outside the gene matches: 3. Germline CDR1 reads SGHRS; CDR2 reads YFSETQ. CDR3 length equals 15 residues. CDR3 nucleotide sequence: TGCGCCAGCAGCTTGGGACTAGCGGAAAACAATGAGCAGTTCTTC. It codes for CASSLGLAENNEQFF.

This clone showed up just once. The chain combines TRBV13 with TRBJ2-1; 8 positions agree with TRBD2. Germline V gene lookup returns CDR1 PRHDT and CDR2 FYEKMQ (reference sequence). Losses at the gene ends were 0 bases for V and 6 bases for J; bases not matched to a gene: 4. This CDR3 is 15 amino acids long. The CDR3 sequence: CASSLGVRGGNEQFF. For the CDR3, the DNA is TGTGCCAGCAGCTTAGGTGTCCGGGGGGGCAATGAGCAGTTCTTC.

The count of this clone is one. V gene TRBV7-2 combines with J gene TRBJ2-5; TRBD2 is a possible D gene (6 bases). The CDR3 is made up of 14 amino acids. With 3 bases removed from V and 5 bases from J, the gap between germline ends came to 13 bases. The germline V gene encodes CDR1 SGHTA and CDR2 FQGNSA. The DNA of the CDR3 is TGTGCCAGCAGCTTTTTGCGGGGCGGGGAGACCCAGTACTTC. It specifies CASSFLRGGETQYF. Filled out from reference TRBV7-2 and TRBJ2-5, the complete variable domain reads GAGVSQSPSNKVTEKGKDVELRCDPISGHTALYWYRQSLGQGLEFLIYFQGNSAPDKSGLPSDRFSAERTGGSVSTLTIQRTQQEDSAVYLCASSFLRGGETQYFGPGTRLLVL.